Listed below are T cell receptor beta chains from one sample, sequenced in a study of control samples from healthy donors and cancer patients. The repertoire was sequenced with immunoSEQ multiplex PCR; TCRdb's copy has only in-frame clones and lacks some. The sample includes approximately 84,000 clones, almost 85% seen only once; the top ten take about 10%. Sequenced input: blood. Receptors were obtained from a woman in her sixties or seventies in good health. Each CDR3 is given with its conserved first and last residue. D genes are given only for firm matches. The size of a clone is reported for some rows only, either as once, few or many, or as a class for expanded clones.

CDR3 DNA	CDR3 protein	clone size	V gene	CDR3 length	D gene	J gene
TGTGCCAGTAGTAGCCGGCGGCAAGGGGAGGGATATACCGGGGAGCTGTTTTTT	CASSSRRQGEGYTGELFF	NA	TRBV19	18	TRBD2	TRBJ2-2
TGTGCCAGCAGTTTTGGCAGGCCGAACACCGGGGAGCTGTTTTTT	CASSFGRPNTGELFF	NA	TRBV27	15	NA	TRBJ2-2
TGTGCCAGCAGGGAGCTAGAAGGACAGAGCTACGAGCAGTACTTC	CASRELEGQSYEQYF	large	TRBV2	15	NA	TRBJ2-7
TGTGCCAGCAGCTTCCCTGGAATCGATCAGCCCCAGCATTTT	CASSFPGIDQPQHF	few	TRBV7-2	14	NA	TRBJ1-5
TGTGCCAGCAGTTCCTATACTTTACAGGGGACGGCTGAAGCTTTCTTT	CASSSYTLQGTAEAFF	NA	TRBV27	16	TRBD1	TRBJ1-1
TGCGCCAGCAGTTCCTCGGACTACGAGCAGTACTTC	CASSSSDYEQYF	NA	TRBV10-1	12	NA	TRBJ2-7
TGTGCCAGCAGTAGTGGCCCAGGGTTAGGAGAGACCCAGTACTTC	CASSSGPGLGETQYF	once	TRBV28	15	NA	TRBJ2-5
TGTGCCAGCAGCCTAAACAGGTATAGCAATCAGCCCCAGCATTTT	CASSLNRYSNQPQHF	NA	TRBV3-1/TRBV3-2	15	NA	TRBJ1-5
TGTGCCATCGGACCCATGGGTAGCACAGATACGCAGTATTTT	CAIGPMGSTDTQYF	NA	TRBV10-3	14	NA	TRBJ2-3
TGTGCCAGCAGCTTCTCTAGCGGGGGCACAGATACGCAGTATTTT	CASSFSSGGTDTQYF	NA	TRBV5-5	15	TRBD2	TRBJ2-3